This T cell receptor (beta chain) was obtained from a study of Ad26.COV2.S vaccination and SARS-CoV-2 variants. Method: immunoSEQ multiplex PCR; TCRdb's copy keeps in-frame clones and lacks some. The sample records some 250,000 clones, 88% being singletons. Treatment in this sample: about 20 received Ad26.COV2.S at low or high dose, single or two shots; roughly five received placebo; per-sample allocation not given. Day 63 after the first injection of vaccine or placebo was the sampling time. V shed 3 bases and J shed 6 bases, with 11 bases lying between them. Germline CDR1 SGHAT, CDR2 FQNNGV. This CDR3 region has 13 residues.

The source material was peripheral blood, sampled in a trial of Ad26.COV2.S vaccine versus placebo. This TCR was sampled from a person between 18 and 65 years old who received the Ad26.COV2.S COVID-19 vaccine or a placebo. This chain links TRBV11-2 with TRBJ1-1; D ambiguous. This CDR3 reads CASSLVVFPEAFF. The CDR3 nucleotides read TGTGCCAGCAGCTTGGTCGTTTTCCCTGAAGCTTTCTTT.